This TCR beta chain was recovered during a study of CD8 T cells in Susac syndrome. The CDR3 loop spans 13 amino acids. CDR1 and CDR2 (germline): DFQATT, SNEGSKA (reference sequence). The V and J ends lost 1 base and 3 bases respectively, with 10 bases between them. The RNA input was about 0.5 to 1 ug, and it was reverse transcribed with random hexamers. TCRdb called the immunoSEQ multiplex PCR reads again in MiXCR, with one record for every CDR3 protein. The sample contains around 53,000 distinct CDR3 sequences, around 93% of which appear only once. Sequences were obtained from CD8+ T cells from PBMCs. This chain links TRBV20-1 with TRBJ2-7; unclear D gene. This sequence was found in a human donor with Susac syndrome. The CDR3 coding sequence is TGCAGTGCTAGAGGGGTTACCAGCTACGAGCAGTACTTC. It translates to CSARGVTSYEQYF.